The rows below give T cell receptor beta chains drawn from one sample of a study of shared clonotypes between healthy human individuals. The table came from immunoSEQ multiplex PCR; TCRdb's copy has only in-frame clones and leaves some out. Found here are 2 million to 2.5 million clones, more than 85% of them singletons; the top ten hold about 0.38%. Input material: naive CD4+ T cells from PBMCs. All receptors derive from a man aged 18 to 30 in good health. Some clones in this sample may be carry-over from other donors' samples. CDR3s include the opening cysteine and the closing phenylalanine or tryptophan. A D gene is named only where the DNA matches it firmly. Not every row has a clone size; where given, it reads once, few, many or a size class.

TRBV10-3	NA	TRBJ1-5	TRBD1	CAISESPLDRGNQPQHF	TGTGCCATCAGTGAGTCCCCCCTCGACAGGGGCAATCAGCCCCAGCATTTT
TRBV4-1	NA	TRBJ2-1	TRBD2	CASSQGLAGLNEQFF	TGCGCCAGCAGCCAAGGACTAGCGGGGCTCAATGAGCAGTTCTTC
TRBV2	NA	TRBJ2-6	TRBD2	CASAGAGANVLTF	TGTGCCAGCGCGGGAGCTGGGGCCAACGTCCTGACTTTC
TRBV19	NA	TRBJ2-3	TRBD2	CASSTGLAEDTQYF	TGTGCCAGTAGTACGGGACTAGCCGAAGATACGCAGTATTTT
TRBV6-6	NA	TRBJ2-3	NA	CASRKIPLGGTDTQYF	TGTGCCAGCAGGAAAATTCCGTTGGGCGGCACAGATACGCAGTATTTT
TRBV10-2	once	TRBJ2-5	NA	CASSAAQETQYF	TGCGCCAGCAGCGCTGCCCAAGAGACCCAGTACTTC
TRBV5-4	NA	TRBJ2-3	NA	CATTNTRASSTDTQYF	TGTGCCACCACGAATACGCGGGCGAGTAGCACAGATACGCAGTATTTT
TRBV7-6	once	TRBJ1-2	NA	CASSLFIGRSWVF	TGTGCCAGCAGCTTATTCATTGGGAGGAGTTGGGTCTTC
TRBV5-1	NA	TRBJ2-3	TRBD2	CASSLGLAGGTSTDTQYF	TGCGCCAGCAGCTTGGGACTAGCGGGGGGCACTAGCACAGATACGCAGTATTTT
TRBV7-2	NA	TRBJ2-5	TRBD2	CASSPVAGASGVWTQYF	TGTGCCAGCAGCCCCGTGGCAGGAGCTAGCGGGGTTTGGACCCAGTACTTC
TRBV10-3	NA	TRBJ1-2	NA	CAITEGNSYGYTF	TGTGCCATCACCGAGGGAAACAGCTATGGCTACACCTTC
TRBV4-1	NA	TRBJ2-1	NA	CASQNGGSTYNEQFF	TGCGCCAGCCAGAACGGAGGAAGTACCTACAATGAGCAGTTCTTC
TRBV7-3	NA	TRBJ1-1	NA	CASSPSTGQNTEAFF	TGTGCCAGCAGCCCCTCAACGGGGCAGAACACTGAAGCTTTCTTT
TRBV5-4	NA	TRBJ1-4	NA	CASSLGQGYNNEKLFF	TGTGCCAGCAGCTTAGGGCAGGGGTATAATAATGAAAAACTGTTTTTT
TRBV4-1	once	TRBJ1-4	NA	CASSQGLWDEKLFF	TGCGCCAGCAGCCAAGGCCTGTGGGACGAAAAACTGTTTTTT
TRBV19	NA	TRBJ2-3	TRBD1	CASRQGWTDTQYF	TGTGCCAGTAGACAGGGGTGGACAGATACGCAGTATTTT
TRBV28	NA	TRBJ1-1	NA	CASRGGSRSEAFF	TGTGCCAGCAGGGGGGGCTCGAGGTCTGAAGCTTTCTTT
TRBV6-5	once	TRBJ2-1	TRBD2	CASSYSGSSYNEQFF	TGTGCCAGCAGTTATAGCGGGAGCTCCTACAATGAGCAGTTCTTC
TRBV4-2	NA	TRBJ1-2	TRBD1	CASTRDRGNYGYTF	TGTGCCAGCACCCGGGACAGGGGTAACTATGGCTACACCTTC
TRBV6-1	NA	TRBJ1-1	NA	CASSEYRAGRVATEAFF	TGTGCCAGCAGTGAATACCGGGCTGGCAGGGTGGCCACTGAAGCTTTCTTT
TRBV7-9	NA	TRBJ1-1	NA	CASSLDRYGAEAFF	TGTGCCAGCAGCTTAGATCGATACGGGGCTGAAGCTTTCTTT
TRBV11-2	NA	TRBJ2-3	NA	CASSLVTGLKNTQYF	TGTGCCAGCAGCCTCGTCACCGGGCTCAAGAATACGCAGTATTTT
TRBV5-6	NA	TRBJ2-1	TRBD2	CASSRGGDEQFF	TGTGCCAGCAGCCGCGGGGGGGATGAGCAGTTCTTC
TRBV7-6	NA	TRBJ2-1	TRBD2	CASSFSPGRGGFSSYNEQFF	TGTGCCAGCAGCTTTAGCCCGGGACGGGGGGGCTTTAGCTCCTACAATGAGCAGTTCTTC
TRBV29-1	NA	TRBJ2-3	NA	CSALPGKDTQYF	TGCAGCGCTCTCCCAGGTAAAGATACGCAGTATTTT
TRBV19	NA	TRBJ2-2	NA	CASSTFGGGDTGELFF	TGTGCCAGTAGTACCTTTGGTGGGGGCGACACCGGGGAGCTGTTTTTT
TRBV7-3	NA	TRBJ2-1	NA	CASSLTGLLGNEQFF	TGTGCCAGCAGCTTAACGGGATTACTGGGCAATGAGCAGTTCTTC
TRBV6-5	NA	TRBJ2-7	NA	CASRTDPYEQYF	TGTGCCAGCAGGACGGACCCCTACGAGCAGTACTTC
TRBV6-6	NA	TRBJ1-2	TRBD1	CASSPGDRANYGYTF	TGTGCCAGCAGTCCTGGGGACAGGGCAAACTATGGCTACACCTTC
TRBV18	NA	TRBJ1-1	NA	CASSPPLPGDLNTEAFF	TGTGCCAGCTCACCACCTCTCCCCGGGGATCTGAACACTGAAGCTTTCTTT
TRBV18	NA	TRBJ2-3	NA	CASSPASDTQYF	TGTGCCAGCTCACCTGCCTCAGATACGCAGTATTTT
TRBV5-4	NA	TRBJ1-1	NA	CASSLYRPNTPGTEAFF	TGTGCCAGCAGCTTGTACCGCCCAAATACGCCGGGGACTGAAGCTTTCTTT
TRBV2	NA	TRBJ2-7	TRBD2	CASSPNTGTSGRTSSYEQYF	TGTGCCAGCAGCCCGAATACCGGGACTAGCGGGAGGACGAGCTCCTACGAGCAGTACTTC
TRBV5-5	NA	TRBJ1-1	NA	CASSLTGVTEAFF	TGTGCCAGCAGCTTAACCGGGGTTACTGAAGCTTTCTTT
TRBV18	NA	TRBJ2-3	NA	CASSPAGVLTDTQYF	TGTGCCAGCTCACCAGCAGGGGTCTTAACAGATACGCAGTATTTT
TRBV5-1	few	TRBJ1-1	NA	CASSTTGGTEAFF	TGCGCCAGCAGCACGACAGGCGGCACTGAAGCTTTCTTT
TRBV9	NA	TRBJ2-7	TRBD1	CASSVGQGDEQYF	TGTGCCAGCAGCGTGGGACAGGGGGACGAGCAGTACTTC
TRBV10-3	NA	TRBJ2-5	TRBD2	CAISGGTSGGETQYF	TGTGCCATCAGTGGAGGGACTAGCGGCGGGGAGACCCAGTACTTC
TRBV5-4	NA	TRBJ2-2	NA	CASSPLTATGELFF	TGTGCCAGCAGCCCACTGACAGCCACCGGGGAGCTGTTTTTT
TRBV5-1	NA	TRBJ2-2	NA	CASSFIGGTGELFF	TGCGCCAGCAGCTTCATCGGGGGCACCGGGGAGCTGTTTTTT